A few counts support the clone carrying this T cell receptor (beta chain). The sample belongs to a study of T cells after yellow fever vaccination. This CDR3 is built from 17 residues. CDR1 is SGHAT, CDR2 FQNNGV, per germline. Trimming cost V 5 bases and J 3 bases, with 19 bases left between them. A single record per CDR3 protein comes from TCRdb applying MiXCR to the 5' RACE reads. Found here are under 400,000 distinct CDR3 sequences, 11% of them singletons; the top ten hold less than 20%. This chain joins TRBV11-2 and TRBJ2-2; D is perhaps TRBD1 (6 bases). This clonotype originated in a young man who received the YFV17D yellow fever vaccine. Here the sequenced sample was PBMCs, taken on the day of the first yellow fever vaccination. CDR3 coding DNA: TGTGCCAGCAGCAGGACAGCCCCAAGAGATCACACCGGGGAGCTGTTTTTT. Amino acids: CASSRTAPRDHTGELFF.